Listed below are T cell receptor beta chains from one sample, sequenced in a study of lymphopenia after photon versus proton radiotherapy. Sequenced by immunoSEQ multiplex PCR; TCRdb stores in-frame clones only, minus some. The sample has roughly 38,000 clones, approximately 90% seen once. The sample consisted of peripheral blood, taken from a patient treated with photon-based radiotherapy. These TCRs come from a man aged 55-75 years with cholangiocarcinoma. Each CDR3 is given without its conserved first and last residue. Fields, in order: V gene, J gene, D gene, CDR3 protein. A D gene is named only where the DNA matches it firmly.

V: TRBV11-3
J: TRBJ2-7
D: .
CDR3: ASSLDRSDAYEQY

V: TRBV4-2
J: TRBJ2-7
D: TRBD2
CDR3: ASSQDRLAGNYEQY

V: TRBV19
J: TRBJ2-7
D: .
CDR3: ASSIRQGRADNYEQY

V: TRBV5-1
J: TRBJ1-1
D: .
CDR3: ASIAGNTEAF

V: TRBV5-8
J: TRBJ2-5
D: .
CDR3: ASSSLPPGETQY

V: TRBV20-1
J: TRBJ2-1
D: .
CDR3: SAREYNEQF

V: TRBV11-1
J: TRBJ2-2
D: .
CDR3: ASSYGARSGELF

V: TRBV5-1
J: TRBJ2-2
D: TRBD2
CDR3: ASSLAGGDTGELF

V: TRBV13
J: TRBJ1-1
D: .
CDR3: ASSLEGNTEAF

V: TRBV18
J: TRBJ2-1
D: .
CDR3: ASSPIQGSSYNEQF

V: TRBV28
J: TRBJ2-1
D: TRBD2
CDR3: ASSRLAGGLYEQF

V: TRBV6-6
J: TRBJ1-5
D: .
CDR3: ASTGSNQPQH

V: TRBV9
J: TRBJ1-5
D: .
CDR3: ASSPRWDQPQH

V: TRBV9
J: TRBJ1-4
D: .
CDR3: ASSATLGWTTNEKLF

V: TRBV5-1
J: TRBJ2-1
D: TRBD2
CDR3: ASSLLAGDEQF

V: TRBV5-1
J: TRBJ1-1
D: .
CDR3: ASSLGLNTEAF

V: TRBV6-5
J: TRBJ2-7
D: .
CDR3: ASGVGGGYEQY

V: TRBV4-1
J: TRBJ1-1
D: .
CDR3: ASSQDVFRNTEAF

V: TRBV19
J: TRBJ2-3
D: .
CDR3: ASRPQQGSRTDTQY

V: TRBV10-3
J: TRBJ2-7
D: .
CDR3: AISEVAGGIGYEQY

V: TRBV28
J: TRBJ1-2
D: .
CDR3: ASSLGRLNYGYT

V: TRBV28
J: TRBJ2-1
D: .
CDR3: ASVRGGNEQF

V: TRBV25-1
J: TRBJ2-1
D: TRBD1
CDR3: ASSLPGQGFNEQF

V: TRBV6-1
J: TRBJ2-7
D: TRBD2
CDR3: ASTTSGLSYEQH

V: TRBV7-2
J: TRBJ2-2
D: .
CDR3: ASSLDGLNTGELF

V: TRBV4-3
J: TRBJ1-1
D: .
CDR3: ASSLLAGTKNTEAF

V: TRBV27
J: TRBJ1-3
D: .
CDR3: ASSLTSSTGNTIY

V: TRBV4-1
J: TRBJ1-5
D: .
CDR3: ASSQVYADIKNQPQH

V: TRBV19
J: TRBJ2-1
D: .
CDR3: ASSIDLTSFNEQF

V: TRBV19
J: TRBJ1-1
D: .
CDR3: ASSPFRGPGMSNTEAF

V: TRBV5-4
J: TRBJ2-1
D: .
CDR3: ASSLAAGSYNEQF

V: TRBV6-1
J: TRBJ2-1
D: TRBD1
CDR3: ASSMTGVYNEQF

V: TRBV13
J: TRBJ2-1
D: TRBD1
CDR3: ASSLGQGTGLLSDSPYNEQF

V: TRBV2
J: TRBJ1-2
D: .
CDR3: ASSPGSNYGYT

V: TRBV11-3
J: TRBJ2-1
D: .
CDR3: ASSLDPGLTNNEQF

V: TRBV4-1
J: TRBJ2-7
D: .
CDR3: ASSQAGRFYEQY

V: TRBV6-1
J: TRBJ2-5
D: .
CDR3: ASSEGWNEGQY

V: TRBV19
J: TRBJ1-1
D: TRBD1
CDR3: ASSRTGDPFGNTEAF

V: TRBV2
J: TRBJ1-4
D: TRBD1
CDR3: ASMTGMREKLF

V: TRBV19
J: TRBJ2-3
D: .
CDR3: ASTGQLADTQY

V: TRBV10-2
J: TRBJ1-1
D: .
CDR3: ASSESRGGGGTEAF

V: TRBV9
J: TRBJ1-5
D: .
CDR3: ASSGGGAISNQPQH

V: TRBV21-1
J: TRBJ1-2
D: .
CDR3: ASSKVAVQSNYGYT

V: TRBV4-2
J: TRBJ2-1
D: TRBD1
CDR3: ASSQDPRGSNEQF

V: TRBV2
J: TRBJ1-2
D: .
CDR3: ASSVESASLYGYT

V: TRBV19
J: TRBJ1-2
D: TRBD1
CDR3: ASSLPGTVDSNYGYT

V: TRBV11-2
J: TRBJ2-1
D: .
CDR3: ASTIGSSSYNEQF